Below are 5 T cell receptor beta chains sequenced from a single sample in a study of blood T cells in healthy people across ages. PCR was performed a second time for 7 to 11 cycles using a sample-barcoded 5' primer and a J-beta primer mix. TCRdb re-called the 5' RACE reads with MiXCR, one entry per CDR3 protein. In the table there are 590,000 or so distinct CDR3 sequences, 25% to 30% of which are singletons. The sequencing input was blood. The receptors here all came from a woman over 75 in good health.

The sample holds many counts of this clonotype. The chain recombines TRBV2 with TRBJ2-1; D tentatively fits TRBD1 or TRBD2 (5 bases each). The length of the CDR3 is 15 residues. Germline CDR1 SNHLY, CDR2 FYNNEI. Trimming pared 6 bases from V and 3 bases from J, leaving 15 bases between. In DNA, the CDR3 is TGTGCCAGCAGCTCCGAGGGGTCAAGCTACAATGAGCAGTTCTTC. As protein: CASSSEGSSYNEQFF.

The chain uses TRBV12-3 or TRBV12-4 and TRBJ2-1; no definite D call. The ends were cut back, 2 bases at V and 6 bases at J, with 11 bases in the middle. CDR3 size: 14 residues. In DNA, the CDR3 is TGTGCCAGCAGTTTAACCCACAGATCCAATGAGCAGTTCTTC. Translation: CASSLTHRSNEQFF.

This clonotype was seen at least ten times. The J gene is TRBJ1-5, the V gene TRBV20-1; the D gene is possibly TRBD1 (5 bases). Germline values: CDR1 DFQATT, CDR2 SNEGSKA (reference sequence). This CDR3 contains 14 residues. V was clipped by 3 bases and J by 7 bases, with 16 bases between them. CDR3 sequence reads: CSASDPGRGQPQHF. In DNA form, the CDR3 reads TGCAGTGCTAGTGACCCCGGGAGGGGACAGCCCCAGCATTTT.

Ten or more counts support this clonotype. This rearrangement joins TRBV7-2 to TRBJ2-5; 13 bases are a match to TRBD2. The CDR3 totals 17 residues. V shed 0 bases, J shed 4 bases, and the junction held 5 bases outside the gene matches. Germline lookup yields CDR1 SGHTA and CDR2 FQGNSA. CDR3 sequence: CASSLAGTSGEGETQYF. The CDR3 DNA is TGTGCCAGCAGCTTAGCGGGGACTAGCGGGGAGGGAGAGACCCAGTACTTC.

Comments on this clonotype: Compared with germline, one end of the junction differs, possibly owing to a read error. CDR3 DNA sequence: TGTGCCAGCAGCAACAGGGTTTCCTACGGGCAGTACTTC. Its protein is CASSNRVSYGQYF. The chain couples TRBV7-8 to TRBJ2-7; D is perhaps TRBD1 (6 bases). Germline CDR1 SGHVS, CDR2 FQNEAQ. This CDR3 has 13 amino acids.